The sequence of this TCR beta chain was determined in a study of blood T cells in healthy people across ages (dated by TCRdb to the mid-2010s). For the study in its entirety: Template switching captured roughly one uniquely barcoded TCR beta cDNA molecule per two T cells in model experiments. Age-related changes in TCR beta repertoire diversity were measured in the study by deep sequencing normalized with unique cDNA molecular identifiers. Donors were grouped into four age groups: young (average 16 years), middle-aged (over 35), aged (around 66) and long-lived (just over 80). To avoid experimental bias, donors of different ages were randomly spread across the sequencing lanes. The study analyzed two additional independent replicas of 1 million unique cDNA reads from the same blood draw for two donors, one aged 18 to 30 and one aged 80 or older. Overall results and qualifications from the work: Compared with the aged group, the long-lived group had more naive CD4+ T cells, fewer expanded clones and increased TCR diversity, a pattern suggesting age selection. Estimates of total diversity based on one million sequenced T cells were considered lower bounds and underestimates. Donor CMV infection status was unknown, potentially confounding age-related changes in expanded clonotypes. The percentage of naive T cells measured by flow cytometry correlated strongly with observed TCR beta diversity. As age increased, observed TCR beta diversity per million T cells dropped in a roughly linear way, and a significant reduction was already evident by age around 41. Since profiling was done on bulk unsorted PBMCs, naive and antigen-experienced compartments could not be conclusively compared.

Systemically healthy Caucasian individuals from Russia, some 36 in total and aged about 6 to 90 years, were included as donors. Ten milliliters of peripheral blood were drawn from each donor into EDTA-treated Vacutainer tubes. Ficoll-Paque density-gradient centrifugation was used to isolate PBMCs, with at least 6.5 million obtained per sample. Trizol reagent was used to extract total RNA from PBMCs, with at least 6 micrograms per sample. For every donor, flow cytometry on a PBMC aliquot measured the percentage of naive CD45RAhigh/CD27high T cells. The CDR3, from cysteine to phenylalanine, totals 17 residues. The retained sequence is limited to the CDR3, 51 bases, with the frame set at the first base. The germline V gene encodes CDR1 LGHNA and CDR2 YNFKEQ. Trimming accounts for 0 bases at V and 2 bases at J, while the number of junction bases matched to no gene is 7. This clonotype was observed a handful of times. The clone's antigen remains unknown. Base qualities are not provided; no much larger clone lies one nucleotide away.

The library came from 5' RACE. The data were produced on an Illumina HiSeq 2500. A second PCR of roughly 7 to 12 cycles was performed with a sample-barcoded 5' primer and a J-beta primer mix. Each TCR beta cDNA molecule received a unique molecular identifier from a template-switch 5' adaptor carrying 12 random nucleotides. Each sample yielded at least 2.5 million CDR3-containing paired-end reads. First-strand cDNA synthesis was performed from all RNA using the Mint cDNA synthesis kit, with priming by a TRBC-specific oligonucleotide. Following uracil-DNA glycosylase treatment, a first 18-cycle PCR with universal primers M1SS and BC2_uni_R was performed on all cDNA. In the authors' own workflow: For normalization, 1 million high-quality reads were randomly selected from each sample, with every read carrying a distinct molecular identifier. Reads with shared molecular identifiers were discarded instead of being binned into consensus sequences. CDR3 identification, clonotype clustering and error correction used MiTCR with a Q25 quality threshold and the strictest error-elimination algorithm. A nonparametric unseen species model with Euler transformation was used to estimate a lower bound on total TCR beta diversity. In TCRdb, the public reads were trimmed at Q25 with fastp and aligned with MiXCR, with productive beta chains retained. Rows matching on CDR3 protein sequence are summarized as one entry with the most common DNA and genes. The V and J calls come from TCRdb's annotation, not from the publication. The sample profile shows approximately 1,000,000 distinct CDR3 sequences; around two fifths of them were found once. The ten largest make up roughly 14% of the sample.

The sequencing sample was made of blood. The sequence joins TRBV4-2 to TRBJ2-3; 8 bases in between match TRBD2. This sequence was found in a man aged 18 to 29 in good health. The DNA sequence is given as TGTGCCAGCAGCCAAGACCCAAGCGGGGGTCCCACAGATACGCAGTATTTT. This gives the protein CASSQDPSGGPTDTQYF.